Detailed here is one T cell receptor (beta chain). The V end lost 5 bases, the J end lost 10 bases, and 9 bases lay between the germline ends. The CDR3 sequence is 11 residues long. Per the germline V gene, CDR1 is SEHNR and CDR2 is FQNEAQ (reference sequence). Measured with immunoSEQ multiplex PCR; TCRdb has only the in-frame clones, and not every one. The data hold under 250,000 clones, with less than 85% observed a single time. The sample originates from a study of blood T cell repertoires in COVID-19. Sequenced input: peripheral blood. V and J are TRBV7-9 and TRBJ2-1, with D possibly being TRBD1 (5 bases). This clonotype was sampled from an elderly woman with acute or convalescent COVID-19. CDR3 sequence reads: CASSRDREQFF. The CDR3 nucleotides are TGTGCCAGCAGCCGCGACAGAGAGCAGTTCTTC.